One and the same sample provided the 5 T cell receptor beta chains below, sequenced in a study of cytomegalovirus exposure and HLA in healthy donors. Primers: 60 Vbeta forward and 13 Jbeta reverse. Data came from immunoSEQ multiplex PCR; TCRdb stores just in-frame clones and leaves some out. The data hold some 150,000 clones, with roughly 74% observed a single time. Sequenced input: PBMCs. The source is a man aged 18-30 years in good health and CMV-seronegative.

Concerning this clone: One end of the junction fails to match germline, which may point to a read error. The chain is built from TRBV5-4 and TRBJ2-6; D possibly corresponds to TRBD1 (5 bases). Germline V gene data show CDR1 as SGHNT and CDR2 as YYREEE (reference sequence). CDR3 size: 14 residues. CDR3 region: CASSYSSGANGLTF. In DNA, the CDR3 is TGTGCCAGCAGTTACTCCTCTGGGGCCAACGGCCTGACTTTC.

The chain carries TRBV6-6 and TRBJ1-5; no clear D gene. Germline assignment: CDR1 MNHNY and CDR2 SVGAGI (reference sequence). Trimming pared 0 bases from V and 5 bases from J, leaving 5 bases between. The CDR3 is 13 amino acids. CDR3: CASSYSPYQPQHF. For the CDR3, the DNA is TGTGCCAGCAGTTACTCTCCGTATCAGCCCCAGCATTTT.

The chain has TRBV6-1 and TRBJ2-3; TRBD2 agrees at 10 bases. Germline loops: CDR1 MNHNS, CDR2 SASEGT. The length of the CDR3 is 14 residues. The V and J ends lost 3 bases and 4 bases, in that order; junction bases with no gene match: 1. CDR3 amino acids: CASSDSGGADTQYF. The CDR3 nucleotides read TGTGCCAGCAGTGACAGCGGGGGGGCAGATACGCAGTATTTT.

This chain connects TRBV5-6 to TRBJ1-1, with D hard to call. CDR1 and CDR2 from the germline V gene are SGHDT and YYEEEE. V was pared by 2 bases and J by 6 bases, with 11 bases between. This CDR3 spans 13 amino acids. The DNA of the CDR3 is TGTGCCAGCAGCTTCGAAATCGGTCCTGAAGCTTTCTTT. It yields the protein CASSFEIGPEAFF. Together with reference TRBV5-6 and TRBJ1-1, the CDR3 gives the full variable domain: DAGVTQSPTHLIKTRGQQVTLRCSPKSGHDTVSWYQQALGQGPQFIFQYYEEEERQRGNFPDRFSGHQFPNYSSELNVNALLLGDSALYLCASSFEIGPEAFFGQGTRLTVV.

The CDR3 DNA reads as TGTGCCAGCAGTTCCGGGACACCCTCCTACAATGAGCAGTTCTTC. Protein product: CASSSGTPSYNEQFF. The chain carries TRBV6-1 and TRBJ2-1; tentative D call: TRBD1 (6 bases). Trimming took off 5 bases at V and 0 bases at J, with 11 bases between the two ends. CDR1 and CDR2 (germline): MNHNS, SASEGT. The CDR3 runs 15 residues.